This T cell receptor (beta chain) was identified in a study of blood T cell repertoires in COVID-19. Background on the study: COVID-19 samples collected from the United States, Italy and Spain covered acute and convalescent phases.

As originally analysed: Amplification of reference gene primers provided the estimated nucleated cell counts. Libraries were prepared by immunoSEQ multiplex PCR; TCRdb keeps only in-frame clonotypes and omits some of them. That table gives V, J and clone size, and the DNA gave D and trimming. In the table there are 80,000 to 100,000 clones, 81% of which are singletons. Germline V CDR1 and CDR2: LGHDT, YNNKEL (reference sequence). CDR3 length equals 16 residues. The trim removed 2 bases at V and 3 bases at J, leaving 6 bases unmatched. V and J are TRBV3-1 (or the pseudogene TRBV3-2) and TRBJ2-7, with 11 positions matching TRBD2. The clonotype comes from a man aged 60 to 69 with acute or convalescent COVID-19. Sequencing input: peripheral blood. The CDR3 DNA sequence: TGTGCCAGCAGCCAAACGGGACTAGCGGCGATCTACGAGCAGTACTTC. Protein: CASSQTGLAAIYEQYF.